The 30 T cell receptor beta chains reported below all come from one sample, sequenced in a study of blood T cell repertoires in COVID-19. Profiling relied on immunoSEQ multiplex PCR, and the TCRdb table lists in-frame clones only, not all of them. This table holds about 39,000 clones, 70% to 90% found once. The sample taken for sequencing was peripheral blood. All receptors come from a human donor in a cohort sampled during active COVID-19.

This chain connects TRBV14 to TRBJ2-1; 7 positions agree with TRBD2. Trimming cost V 4 bases and J 5 bases; bases outside gene matches: 5. Germline CDR1 reads SGHDN; CDR2 reads FVKESK. The length of the CDR3 is 14 residues. CDR3 DNA sequence: TGTGCCAGCAGCCTCGGGGGGAACCACAATGAGCAGTTCTTC. Translated: CASSLGGNHNEQFF.

The J gene is TRBJ1-3, the V gene TRBV11-2; 7 nucleotides agree with TRBD1. The CDR3 has 17 amino acids. With V trimmed by 0 bases and J by 1 base, 6 bases remained unmatched. In germline, CDR1 is SGHAT, CDR2 FQNNGV. The CDR3 protein is CASSLEGDRASGNTIYF. In DNA, the CDR3 is TGTGCCAGCAGCTTAGAAGGCGACAGGGCTTCTGGAAACACCATATATTTT.

This sequence joins TRBV2 and TRBJ1-1; no clear D gene. Trimming left V 2 bases short and J 5 bases short, with 12 bases between. The CDR3 covers 14 residues. Per germline, CDR1 SNHLY and CDR2 FYNNEI. Written as DNA, the CDR3 is TGTGCCAGCAGTGAAAGTGGAGCGGGTACTGAAGCTTTCTTT. This translates into CASSESGAGTEAFF.

The V gene is TRBV6-5, the J gene TRBJ1-2, with 7 bases aligning to TRBD1. Germline CDR1 and CDR2: MNHEY and SVGAGI. V gave up 0 bases and J gave up 6 bases; unmatched junction bases: 10. This CDR3 is 16 amino acids long. The CDR3 sequence: CASSYSSPTGPNGYTF. The CDR3 DNA reads TGTGCCAGCAGTTACTCCTCCCCGACAGGGCCGAATGGCTACACCTTC.

The chain uses TRBV12-3 or TRBV12-4 and TRBJ2-4; D may be TRBD1 (6 bases). The CDR3 runs to 13 residues. The germline V and J ends were trimmed by 6 bases and 5 bases, with 11 bases remaining between them. CDR3 in DNA: TGTGCCAGCAGCACAGGGTGGGAAAACATTCAGTACTTC. As protein: CASSTGWENIQYF.

The J gene is TRBJ1-1, the V gene TRBV29-1, with D possibly being TRBD1 (5 bases). The CDR3 is 11 residues long. CDR1 SQVTM and CDR2 ANQGSEA come from the germline V gene. Trimming took 7 bases from V and 4 from J, leaving 10 bases between them. The CDR3 reads CSGQGGTEAFF. DNA of the CDR3: TGCAGCGGCCAGGGTGGCACTGAAGCTTTCTTT.

This clone has a handful of counts. This chain uses TRBV11-3 with TRBJ1-1, with TRBD1 matching 7 bases. V dropped 0 bases and J dropped 0; count of bases not matched to a gene: 7. CDR3 length: 17 residues. Germline V CDR1 and CDR2: SGHNT, YENEEA. The CDR3 region is CASSLDHRGGLNTEAFF. The CDR3, as DNA: TGTGCCAGCAGCTTAGACCACAGGGGTGGGCTGAACACTGAAGCTTTCTTT. The full variable domain, its missing parts supplied by reference TRBV11-3 and TRBJ1-1, is EAGVVQSPRYKIIEKKQPVAFWCNPISGHNTLYWYLQNLGQGPELLIRYENEEAVDDSQLPKDRFSAERLKGVDSTLKIQPAELGDSAVYLCASSLDHRGGLNTEAFFGQGTRLTVV.

The CDR3 reads CASSPGMNTEAFF. In DNA form, the CDR3 reads TGTGCCAGCTCTCCGGGGATGAACACTGAAGCTTTCTTT. V is TRBV18 and J is TRBJ1-1; D unclear. The germline V gene has CDR1 KGHSH and CDR2 LQKENI. The V end lost 6 bases, the J end lost 0 bases, and 8 bases lay between the germline ends. The CDR3 spans 13 residues.

This clone was counted a single time. V usage is TRBV2 and J usage is TRBJ1-2, with D possibly TRBD1 on 6 matching bases. From germline, CDR1 is SNHLY and CDR2 FYNNEI. V shed 6 bases and J shed 4 bases, with 9 bases lying between them. This CDR3 is built from 12 residues. Here the CDR3 DNA reads TGTGCCAGCAGGGGGGCGGGCTATGGCTACACCTTC. It is translated as CASRGAGYGYTF.

The chain links TRBV5-1 to TRBJ1-3; D is possibly TRBD1 (6 bases). V lost 0 bases, J lost 0 bases, and 7 bases lay in between. There are 15 residues in the CDR3. In germline, CDR1 is SGHRS, CDR2 YFSETQ. DNA for the CDR3: TGCGCCAGCAGCTTGGCGACAGGCTCTGGAAACACCATATATTTT. This gives the protein CASSLATGSGNTIYF.

This chain uses TRBV5-4 with TRBJ1-4; 8 positions match TRBD1. Trimming removed 4 bases from V and 5 bases from J; junction bases left unmatched: 7. The CDR3 loop spans 15 amino acids. CDR1 and CDR2 from the germline V gene are SGHNT and YYREEE (reference sequence). The CDR3 region has the DNA TGTGCCAGCAGCGAGAGGACAGGGCCAAATGAAAAACTGTTTTTT. This translates into CASSERTGPNEKLFF. The full variable domain, with the rest looked up from reference TRBV5-4 and TRBJ1-4, is ETGVTQSPTHLIKTRGQQVTLRCSSQSGHNTVSWYQQALGQGPQFIFQYYREEENGRGNFPPRFSGLQFPNYSSELNVNALELDDSALYLCASSERTGPNEKLFFGSGTQLSVL.

The chain couples TRBV2 to TRBJ2-3; D might be TRBD2 (6 bases). The CDR3 contains 15 residues. The V gene's germline CDR1 is SNHLY and CDR2 FYNNEI. Trimming pared 3 bases from V and 4 bases from J, leaving 14 bases between. The CDR3, as DNA: TGTGCCAGCAGTGAGGGACTCTTTGGGGCAGATACGCAGTATTTT. Its translation: CASSEGLFGADTQYF.

This chain connects TRBV5-1 to TRBJ2-2; 8 nucleotides align to TRBD1. The V and J ends lost 3 bases and 1 base, in that order; junction bases with no gene match: 8. The CDR3 has 17 amino acids. The germline CDR1 and CDR2 sequences are SGHRS and YFSETQ. The CDR3 loop reads CASSWIRTGKNTGELFF. CDR3 coding DNA: TGCGCCAGCAGCTGGATCCGGACAGGGAAGAACACCGGGGAGCTGTTTTTT.

Only one count was recorded for this clone. The chain combines TRBV27 with TRBJ1-4; D remains ambiguous. The ends were cut back, 0 bases at V and 8 bases at J, with 7 bases in the middle. Germline V gene data show CDR1 as MNHEY and CDR2 as SMNVEV (reference sequence). This CDR3 region has 13 residues. CDR3 sequence reads: CASSLSSGEKLFF. The CDR3 DNA reads TGTGCCAGCAGTTTATCTTCGGGGGAAAAACTGTTTTTT.

V is TRBV4-1 and J is TRBJ2-3; TRBD2 aligns across 11 bases. The CDR3 length is 16 residues. With V trimmed by 4 bases and J by 6 bases, 9 bases remained unmatched. The germline V gene has CDR1 MGHRA and CDR2 YSYEKL. CDR3 nucleotide sequence: TGCGCCAGCAGCCGCAAGGAACTAGCGGGGGAGGATACGCAGTATTTT. It encodes CASSRKELAGEDTQYF.

The CDR3 is CASSPSTGMWTDTQYF. Written as DNA, the CDR3 is TGCGCCAGCAGCCCTTCGACAGGGATGTGGACAGATACGCAGTATTTT. This chain uses TRBV4-1 with TRBJ2-3; TRBD1 agrees at 7 bases. The junction had 10 bases not matched to a gene; V was cut back by 4 bases and J by 3 bases. Looked up from germline, CDR1 is MGHRA and CDR2 is YSYEKL. CDR3 length equals 16 residues.

The chain carries TRBV11-1 and TRBJ2-7; 7 positions agree with TRBD1. The germline gives CDR1 SGHAT, CDR2 FQDESV (reference sequence). The CDR3 runs 13 residues. V shed 3 bases, J shed 3 bases, and the junction held 2 bases outside the gene matches. The CDR3 bases are TGTGCCAGCAGCTTCGACAGGGTCTACGAGCAGTACTTC. This encodes CASSFDRVYEQYF.

For the CDR3, the DNA is TGTGCCAGCAGGCGGAGGGAGACCCAGTACTTC. This gives the protein CASRRRETQYF. The rearrangement joins TRBV3-1 (or the pseudogene TRBV3-2) to TRBJ2-5; perhaps TRBD2 as D (5 bases). V lost 6 bases, J lost 5 bases, and 7 bases lay in between. The CDR3 runs 11 residues. Germline CDR1 is LGHDT and CDR2 is YNNKEL (reference sequence).

This chain links TRBV2 with TRBJ1-4; D unresolved. The germline gives CDR1 SNHLY, CDR2 FYNNEI. The ends were cut back, 4 bases at V and 0 bases at J, with 6 bases in the middle. The CDR3 has 14 residues. DNA of the CDR3: TGTGCCAGCAGTGGCGGAACAACTAATGAAAAACTGTTTTTT. As protein: CASSGGTTNEKLFF.

The chain recombines TRBV7-9 with TRBJ2-2, with TRBD1 matching over 8 bases. With V trimmed by 8 bases and J by 7 bases, 6 bases remained unmatched. Germline-derived CDR1 and CDR2 are SEHNR and FQNEAQ (reference sequence). This CDR3 has 13 residues. The CDR3 DNA reads as TGTGCCAGCTGCAGACAGGGGCACGGGGAGCTGTTTTTT. Encoded protein: CASCRQGHGELFF.

CDR3 in amino acids: CASSLDSTRDRVTDTQYF. CDR3 bases: TGTGCCAGCAGCCTAGACTCAACCCGGGACAGGGTAACAGATACGCAGTATTTT. The rearrangement joins TRBV27 to TRBJ2-3, with TRBD1 identical over 9 bases. V lost 6 bases to trimming and J lost 3 bases; unmatched junction nucleotides: 16. CDR3 size: 18 residues. The germline gives CDR1 MNHEY, CDR2 SMNVEV (reference sequence).

The CDR3 spells CASSPGVTVFF. The DNA for the CDR3 is TGTGCCAGCAGCCCCGGGGTGACGGTTTTCTTT. The chain employs TRBV12-3 or TRBV12-4 and TRBJ1-1; no definite D call. The CDR3 has 11 amino acids. V gave up 6 bases and J gave up 13 bases, with 15 bases separating them.

The CDR3, as DNA: TGTGCCACCGGGGGGTCTAGCGACCCCATGTGGAATGAGCAGTTCTTC. Translating it yields CATGGSSDPMWNEQFF. The chain carries TRBV10-3 and TRBJ2-1, with TRBD2 identical over 7 bases. CDR3 size: 16 residues. V lost 10 bases to trimming and J lost 7 bases; unmatched junction nucleotides: 19. Germline CDR1 reads ENHRY; CDR2 reads SYGVKD.

This chain uses TRBV18 with TRBJ2-7; 8 bases line up with TRBD2. V lost 2 bases, J lost 0 bases, and 9 bases stayed unmatched. This CDR3 has 17 amino acids. Germline assignment: CDR1 KGHSH and CDR2 LQKENI. CDR3 residues: CASSPTPRGGNSYEQYF. CDR3 DNA sequence: TGTGCCAGCTCACCAACCCCTCGCGGGGGGAACTCCTACGAGCAGTACTTC. The complete variable domain, with remaining parts taken from reference TRBV18 and TRBJ2-7, reads NAGVMQNPRHLVRRRGQEARLRCSPMKGHSHVYWYRQLPEEGLKFMVYLQKENIIDESGMPKERFSAEFPKEGPSILRIQQVVRGDSAAYFCASSPTPRGGNSYEQYFGPGTRLTVT.

The rearrangement links TRBV7-2 to TRBJ1-4; 7 nucleotides match TRBD1. The CDR3 extends over 15 amino acids. Germline CDR1 and CDR2: SGHTA and FQGNSA. V was clipped by 3 bases and J by 0 bases; unmatched bases: 1. The DNA for the CDR3 is TGTGCCAGCAGCTTCGGGACAGCAACTAATGAAAAACTGTTTTTT. Amino acid sequence: CASSFGTATNEKLFF. The full variable domain, in which reference TRBV7-2 and TRBJ1-4 provide the parts outside the CDR3, is GAGVSQSPSNKVTEKGKDVELRCDPISGHTALYWYRQSLGQGLEFLIYFQGNSAPDKSGLPSDRFSAERTGGSVSTLTIQRTQQEDSAVYLCASSFGTATNEKLFFGSGTQLSVL.

This chain connects TRBV5-1 to TRBJ1-1; D is unclear. CDR3 length equals 12 residues. Per germline, CDR1 SGHRS and CDR2 YFSETQ. The V gene lost 4 bases and the J gene lost 6 bases, with 10 bases spanning the gap. CDR3 bases: TGCGCCAGCAGCCTTCCAGGCGCTGAAGCTTTCTTT. The encoded protein is CASSLPGAEAFF.

V is TRBV19 and J is TRBJ2-1; a weak D match, TRBD1 (5 bases). CDR1 LNHDA and CDR2 SQIVND come from the germline V gene (reference sequence). There are 12 residues in the CDR3. V was cut by 7 bases and J by 2 bases, with 6 bases left in between. The CDR3 spells CASTDTYNEQFF. The CDR3 nucleotides are TGTGCCAGTACGGACACCTACAATGAGCAGTTCTTC. Together with reference TRBV19 and TRBJ2-1, the CDR3 gives the full variable domain: DGGITQSPKYLFRKEGQNVTLSCEQNLNHDAMYWYRQDPGQGLRLIYYSQIVNDFQKGDIAEGYSVSREKKESFPLTVTSAQKNPTAFYLCASTDTYNEQFFGPGTRLTVL.

This chain uses TRBV2 with TRBJ1-2, with TRBD1 as a possible D gene (5 bases). The CDR3 sequence is 16 residues long. The germline V gene encodes CDR1 SNHLY and CDR2 FYNNEI. The V end lost 3 bases, the J end lost 2 bases, and 16 bases lay between the germline ends. The CDR3 reads CASSEVWGSRNYGYTF. In DNA, the CDR3 is TGTGCCAGCAGTGAGGTGTGGGGCAGTAGAAACTATGGCTACACCTTC.

The chain carries TRBV5-5 and TRBJ2-2, with 10 positions matching TRBD2. This CDR3 spans 14 amino acids. In germline, CDR1 is SGHKS, CDR2 YYEKEE (reference sequence). V trimming: 7 bases; J trimming: 1 base; junction bases outside the gene matches: 1. Here the CDR3 reads CASASGGNTGELFF. CDR3 nucleotides: TGTGCCAGCGCTAGCGGGGGGAACACCGGGGAGCTGTTTTTT.

The chain is built from TRBV6-5 and TRBJ1-1; D ambiguous. This CDR3 is 13 amino acids long. Germline V gives CDR1 MNHEY, CDR2 SVGAGI. Trimming pared 2 bases from V and 4 bases from J, leaving 8 bases between. CDR3 DNA: TGTGCCAGCAGTTACGTGTGGGCCACTGAAGCTTTCTTT. It codes for CASSYVWATEAFF.